This T cell receptor (beta chain) was documented in a study of T cells after yellow fever vaccination. MiXCR, run by TCRdb on the 5' RACE reads, gives a single entry per CDR3 protein. The table lists some 600,000 distinct CDR3 sequences, about a sixth of them singletons. Study-level points and caveats: Abundant bulk-population clonotypes could contaminate the FACS-sorted repertoires.

In this sample, this clonotype turned up a few times. The antigen remains undetermined. CDR3 length: 17 amino acids. The V gene's germline CDR1 is SGDLS and CDR2 YYNGEE. Trimming removed 0 bases at V and 0 bases at J, with 13 bases between. This material consisted of PBMCs, taken 5 days after the first yellow fever vaccination. V and J are TRBV9 and TRBJ2-4; D is possibly TRBD2 (6 bases). This receptor was taken from a man in his late teens or twenties who received the YFV17D yellow fever vaccine. The CDR3 nucleotides read TGTGCCAGCAGCGTAGGGGCTAGCGAGCAAGCCAAAAACATTCAGTACTTC. It translates to CASSVGASEQAKNIQYF. The full variable domain, in which reference TRBV9 and TRBJ2-4 provide the parts outside the CDR3, is DSGVTQTPKHLITATGQRVTLRCSPRSGDLSVYWYQQSLDQGLQFLIQYYNGEERAKGNILERFSAQQFPDLHSELNLSSLELGDSALYFCASSVGASEQAKNIQYFGAGTRLSVL.